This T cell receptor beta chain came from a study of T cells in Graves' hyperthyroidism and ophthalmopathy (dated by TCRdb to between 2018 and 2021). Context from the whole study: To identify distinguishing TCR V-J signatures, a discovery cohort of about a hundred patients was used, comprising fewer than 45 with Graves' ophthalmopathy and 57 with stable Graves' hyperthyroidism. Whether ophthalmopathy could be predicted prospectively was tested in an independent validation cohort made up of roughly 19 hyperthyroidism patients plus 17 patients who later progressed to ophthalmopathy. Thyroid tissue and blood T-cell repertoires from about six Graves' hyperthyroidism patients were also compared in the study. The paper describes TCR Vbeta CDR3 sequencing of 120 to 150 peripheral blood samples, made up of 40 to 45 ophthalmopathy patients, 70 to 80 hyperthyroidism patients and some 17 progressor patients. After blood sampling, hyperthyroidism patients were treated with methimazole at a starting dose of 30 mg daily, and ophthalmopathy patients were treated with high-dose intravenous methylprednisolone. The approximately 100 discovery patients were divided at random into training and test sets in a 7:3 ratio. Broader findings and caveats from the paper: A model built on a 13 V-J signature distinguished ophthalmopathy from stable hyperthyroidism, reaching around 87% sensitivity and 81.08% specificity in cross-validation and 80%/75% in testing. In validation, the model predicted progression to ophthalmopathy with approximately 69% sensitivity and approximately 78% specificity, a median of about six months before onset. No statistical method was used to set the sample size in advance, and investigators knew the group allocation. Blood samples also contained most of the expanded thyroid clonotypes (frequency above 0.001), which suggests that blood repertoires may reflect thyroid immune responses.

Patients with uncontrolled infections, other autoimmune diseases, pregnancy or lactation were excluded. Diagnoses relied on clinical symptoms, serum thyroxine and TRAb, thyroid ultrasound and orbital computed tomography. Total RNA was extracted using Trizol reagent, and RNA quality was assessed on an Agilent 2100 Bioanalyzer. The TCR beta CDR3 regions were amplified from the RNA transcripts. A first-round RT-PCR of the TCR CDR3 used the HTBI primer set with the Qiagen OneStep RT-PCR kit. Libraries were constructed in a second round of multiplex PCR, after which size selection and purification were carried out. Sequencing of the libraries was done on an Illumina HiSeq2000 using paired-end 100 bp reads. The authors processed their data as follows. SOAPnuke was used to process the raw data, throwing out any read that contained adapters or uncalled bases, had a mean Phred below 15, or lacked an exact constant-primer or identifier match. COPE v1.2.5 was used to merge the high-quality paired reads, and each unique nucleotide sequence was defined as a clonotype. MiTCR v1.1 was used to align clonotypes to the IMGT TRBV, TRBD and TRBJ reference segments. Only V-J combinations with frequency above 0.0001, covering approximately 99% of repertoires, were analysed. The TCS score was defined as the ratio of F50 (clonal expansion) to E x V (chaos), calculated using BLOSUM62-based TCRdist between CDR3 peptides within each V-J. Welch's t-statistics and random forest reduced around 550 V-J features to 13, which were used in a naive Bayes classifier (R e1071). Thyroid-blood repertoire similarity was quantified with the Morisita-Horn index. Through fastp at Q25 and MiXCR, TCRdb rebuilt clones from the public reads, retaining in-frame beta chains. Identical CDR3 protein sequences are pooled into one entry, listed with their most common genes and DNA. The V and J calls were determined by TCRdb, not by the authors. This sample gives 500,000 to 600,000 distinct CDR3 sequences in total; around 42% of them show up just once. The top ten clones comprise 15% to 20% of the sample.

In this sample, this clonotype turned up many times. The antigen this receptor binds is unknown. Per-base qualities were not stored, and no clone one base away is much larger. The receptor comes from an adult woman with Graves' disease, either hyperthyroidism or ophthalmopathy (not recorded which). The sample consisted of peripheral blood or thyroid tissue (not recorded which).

The nucleotide sequence reads as follows: TGTGCCAGCAGTTCAAACAGGGGACTGAACACTGAAGCTTTCTTT. It specifies CASSSNRGLNTEAFF. This receptor chain uses TRBV11-2 and TRBJ1-1; 7 nucleotides in the junction match TRBD1. CDR1 and CDR2 were assigned from the germline V gene as SGHAT and FQNNGV. The CDR3 contains 15 residues, cysteine and phenylalanine counted. CDR3 DNA only is kept here, 45 bases in frame from base 1. V loses 6 bases at its end and J loses 0 bases; junction bases beyond the gene matches: 7.